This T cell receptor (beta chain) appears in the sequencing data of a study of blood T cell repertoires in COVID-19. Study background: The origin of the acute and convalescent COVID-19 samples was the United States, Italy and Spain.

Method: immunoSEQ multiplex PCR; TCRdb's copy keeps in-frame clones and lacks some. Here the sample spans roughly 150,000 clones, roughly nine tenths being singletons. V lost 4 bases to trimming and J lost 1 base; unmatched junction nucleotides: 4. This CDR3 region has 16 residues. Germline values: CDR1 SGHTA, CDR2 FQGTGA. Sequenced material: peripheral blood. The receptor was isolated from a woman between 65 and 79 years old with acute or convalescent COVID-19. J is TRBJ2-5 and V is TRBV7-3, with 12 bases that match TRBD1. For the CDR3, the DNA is TGTGCCAGCAGCTCCGGGACAGGGGGCTTCCAAGAGACCCAGTACTTC. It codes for CASSSGTGGFQETQYF.